The next 26 T cell receptor beta chains were all read from a single sample in a study of early T cells in non-severe SARS-CoV-2 infection. One entry per CDR3 protein, called by TCRdb with MiXCR from the 5' RACE reads. The sample shows approximately 31,000 distinct CDR3 sequences, around 6.6% of them seen only once. Source material: whole blood. The receptor source for this set is an adult who was a healthcare worker with PCR-confirmed SARS-CoV-2 infection or an uninfected control (not recorded which).

In this sample, this clonotype turned up many times. The V call is TRBV7-2, the J call TRBJ1-5, with 7 bases matching TRBD1. V was pared by 9 bases and J by 1 base, with 6 bases of the junction left unmatched. The CDR3 consists of 14 residues. Germline loops: CDR1 SGHTA, CDR2 FQGNSA. The DNA for the CDR3 is TGTGCCAGTTCGTCGGACAGGAGCAATCAGCCCCAGCATTTT. It encodes CASSSDRSNQPQHF.

This clonotype was detected ten times or more. The gene calls are TRBV15 and TRBJ1-1; the D is unclear. Per the germline V gene, CDR1 is LNHNV and CDR2 is YYDKDF (reference sequence). The CDR3 totals 14 residues. The V and J ends lost 5 bases and 6 bases respectively, with 16 bases between them. In DNA, the CDR3 is TGTGCCACCAGCTCAACTCTGGCAACAGCTGAAGCTTTCTTT. Translating it yields CATSSTLATAEAFF.

DNA for the CDR3: TGTGCCAGCAGTTCGCCGGACCGCGCTAGCACAGATACGCAGTATTTT. Its translation is CASSSPDRASTDTQYF. The gene calls are TRBV28 and TRBJ2-3; D unresolved. This CDR3 contains 16 residues. The germline gives CDR1 MDHEN, CDR2 SYDVKM. V gave up 4 bases and J gave up 0 bases, with 14 bases separating them.

This clonotype was seen at least ten times. The chain has TRBV29-1 and TRBJ2-7; D is tentatively TRBD1 or TRBD2 (5 bases each). Between the trimmed V and J ends, which lost 5 bases and 2 bases, there was a span of 13 bases. The CDR3 contains 13 residues. CDR1 and CDR2 (germline): SQVTM, ANQGSEA. The CDR3 DNA reads TGCAGCGTTTACCGGGACGGAACCTACGAGCAGTACTTC. This sequence encodes CSVYRDGTYEQYF.

This clonotype was detected ten times or more. The CDR3 sequence: CASKTSGRQVMGTDTQYF. CDR3 bases: TGCGCCAGCAAGACTAGCGGGAGACAGGTGATGGGGACAGATACGCAGTATTTT. This sequence joins TRBV10-2 and TRBJ2-3; 12 nucleotides match TRBD2. Trimming at V came to 7 bases and at J to 3 bases, leaving 14 bases not matched to a gene. Germline V gene sequence: CDR1 WSHSY, CDR2 SAAADI. The CDR3 covers 18 residues.

At least ten counts were recorded for this clonotype. The V gene is TRBV6-2 or TRBV6-3, the J gene TRBJ2-5; D possibly corresponds to TRBD2 (6 bases). Trimming removed 2 bases at V and 2 bases at J, with 12 bases between. CDR1 MNHEY and CDR2 SVGEGT come from the germline V gene. The CDR3 extends over 15 amino acids. CDR3 coding DNA: TGTGCCAGCAGTTACGCTCGCGGGGATCAAGAGACCCAGTACTTC. Translating gives CASSYARGDQETQYF.

This clonotype was observed a handful of times. The V call is TRBV6-6, the J call TRBJ2-3; 7 positions match TRBD2. Per the germline V gene, CDR1 is MNHNY and CDR2 is SVGAGI (reference sequence). The CDR3 spans 12 residues. CDR3 loop: CAVGGSSDTQYF. CDR3 DNA: TGTGCGGTCGGGGGGAGTTCTGATACGCAGTATTTT.

This clonotype occurred many times. CDR3 protein: CASSQVSSGFSYNEQFF. As DNA, the CDR3 is TGTGCCAGCAGCCAAGTGTCTAGCGGGTTCTCCTACAATGAGCAGTTCTTC. The chain carries TRBV3-1 and TRBJ2-1; TRBD2 matches 8 bases. The J segment lost 0 bases and the V segment lost 1 base, leaving 5 bases of the junction unmatched. Germline loops: CDR1 LGHDT, CDR2 YNNKEL (reference sequence). The CDR3 extends over 17 amino acids.

This clonotype was seen repeatedly, ten times or more. The rearrangement joins TRBV4-2 to TRBJ2-3; D call uncertain. Germline-derived CDR1 and CDR2 are LGHNA and YNFKEQ. V dropped 4 bases and J dropped 2 bases, with 13 bases sitting between them. CDR3 length: 15 amino acids. The DNA for the CDR3 is TGTGCCAGCAGCCCCCGAAGAGCTTCCACAGATACGCAGTATTTT. The encoded protein is CASSPRRASTDTQYF.

The rearrangement uses TRBV12-3 or TRBV12-4 and TRBJ1-2, with 9 bases lining up with TRBD1. There are 14 residues in the CDR3. Germline trimming cut 5 bases from V and 6 bases from J; bases unmatched to any gene: 7. The DNA of the CDR3 is TGTGCCAGCAGTCTGGACAGGGGACGGCATGGCTACACCTTC. This codes for CASSLDRGRHGYTF.

This clonotype was seen only a few times. This sequence joins TRBV7-2 and TRBJ2-1; 8 nucleotides align to TRBD2. CDR1 and CDR2 (germline): SGHTA, FQGNSA. Trimming at V came to 6 bases and at J to 10 bases, leaving 11 bases not matched to a gene. This CDR3 spans 14 amino acids. CDR3 region: CASSPGLGDLEQFF. The CDR3 coding sequence is TGTGCCAGCAGTCCGGGACTAGGGGATCTGGAGCAGTTCTTC. The full variable domain, completed using reference TRBV7-2 and TRBJ2-1, is GAGVSQSPSNKVTEKGKDVELRCDPISGHTALYWYRQSLGQGLEFLIYFQGNSAPDKSGLPSDRFSAERTGGSVSTLTIQRTQQEDSAVYLCASSPGLGDLEQFFGPGTRLTVL.

This clonotype was seen at least ten times. CDR3 loop: CAWMRSRGFYEQYF. The CDR3 nucleotides are TGTGCCTGGATGCGCAGTCGGGGTTTCTACGAGCAGTACTTC. The genes are TRBV30 and TRBJ2-7, with D tentatively TRBD2 (5 bases). Germline assignment: CDR1 GTSNPN and CDR2 SVGIG (reference sequence). This CDR3 has 14 amino acids. Trimming took off 4 bases at V and 3 bases at J, with 16 bases between the two ends.

This clonotype appeared many times. The gene calls are TRBV10-3 and TRBJ2-7; 8 bases fit TRBD2. The CDR3 runs 15 residues. V lost 6 bases to trimming and J lost 7 bases; unmatched junction nucleotides: 14. Germline CDR1 reads ENHRY; CDR2 reads SYGVKD. The CDR3 loop reads CAISPLRREDQEQYF. DNA of the CDR3: TGTGCCATCAGCCCTCTTAGGCGGGAGGATCAAGAGCAGTACTTC.

This clonotype has just a few counts. This chain joins TRBV7-2 and TRBJ2-5; unclear D gene. V was clipped by 1 base and J by 10 bases, with 13 bases between them. This CDR3 region has 13 residues. CDR1 is SGHTA, CDR2 FQGNSA, per germline. The CDR3 DNA is TGTGCCAGCAGCTTAGGAGTCAATTCGGGCCAGTACTTC. This translates into CASSLGVNSGQYF.

This clonotype came up many times. This rearrangement joins TRBV7-2 to TRBJ2-7; 7 nucleotides agree with TRBD2. Germline loops: CDR1 SGHTA, CDR2 FQGNSA. The junction had 10 bases not matched to a gene; V was cut back by 5 bases and J by 0 bases. This CDR3 comprises 16 residues. CDR3 protein: CASSLFSGPNSYEQYF. In DNA, the CDR3 is TGTGCCAGCAGCCTTTTTAGCGGGCCTAACTCCTACGAGCAGTACTTC. The complete variable domain, with remaining parts taken from reference TRBV7-2 and TRBJ2-7, reads GAGVSQSPSNKVTEKGKDVELRCDPISGHTALYWYRQSLGQGLEFLIYFQGNSAPDKSGLPSDRFSAERTGGSVSTLTIQRTQQEDSAVYLCASSLFSGPNSYEQYFGPGTRLTVT.

This clonotype was seen ten or more times. This chain joins TRBV29-1 and TRBJ2-3; a possible D gene is TRBD2 (6 bases). With 3 bases removed from V and 0 bases from J, the gap between germline ends came to 10 bases. The germline V gene encodes CDR1 SQVTM and CDR2 ANQGSEA. CDR3 length: 14 amino acids. CDR3 loop: CSVDWGTSTDTQYF. The CDR3, as DNA: TGCAGCGTTGATTGGGGGACTAGCACAGATACGCAGTATTTT.

The chain combines TRBV12-3 or TRBV12-4 with TRBJ1-4; 7 bases match TRBD1. The CDR3 totals 15 residues. The V and J ends lost 1 base and 8 bases, in that order; junction bases with no gene match: 7. The CDR3 protein is CASSLGPQGGEKLFF. In nucleotides, the CDR3 is TGTGCCAGCAGTTTAGGGCCCCAGGGGGGCGAAAAACTGTTTTTT.

This clonotype showed up many times. The chain carries TRBV25-1 and TRBJ2-1; D gene ambiguous. CDR3 length: 12 amino acids. The V gene's germline CDR1 is MGHDK and CDR2 SYGVNS. Trimming cost V 4 bases and J 7 bases, with 8 bases left between them. The chain's CDR3 is CASSVWENEQFF. The CDR3 DNA reads TGTGCCAGCAGTGTTTGGGAAAATGAGCAGTTCTTC.

In its sample, this clonotype was seen many times. The chain is built from TRBV20-1 and TRBJ2-1, with D tentatively TRBD2 (6 bases). CDR3 length: 17 amino acids. Deletions cut 6 bases from V and 0 bases from J, with 21 bases between. Germline CDR1 reads DFQATT; CDR2 reads SNEGSKA (reference sequence). This CDR3 is CSANLWKAGLSYNEQFF. DNA of the CDR3: TGCAGTGCAAATCTATGGAAAGCGGGCCTCTCCTACAATGAGCAGTTCTTC.

This clonotype turned up a few times. The V and J genes are TRBV2 and TRBJ2-1, with D uncertain. V lost 8 bases and J 5 bases, leaving 13 bases between the germline ends. This CDR3 region has 13 residues. Germline loops: CDR1 SNHLY, CDR2 FYNNEI. CDR3 coding DNA: TGTGCCAGCGGGAAAGAGAGAAACAATGAGCAGTTCTTC. Its protein product is CASGKERNNEQFF.

On this clonotype itself: It may be a read error: a sequence one base away is much more abundant. This sequence joins TRBV11-2 and TRBJ1-2; weak D call: TRBD1 (5 bases). V lost 4 bases and J lost 8, with 20 bases in between. CDR1 is SGHAT and CDR2 is FQNNGV in the germline V gene. CDR3 length: 15 residues. CDR3 loop: CASSSPEKGVGGYTF. The CDR3 DNA reads as TGTGCCAGCAGCTCCCCGGAAAAAGGGGTAGGGGGCTACACCTTC.

This clonotype was picked up many times. The rearrangement joins TRBV4-2 to TRBJ2-1, with 7 bases that match TRBD2. CDR3 length: 17 amino acids. V was clipped by 1 base and J by 1 base; unmatched bases: 7. Germline V gives CDR1 LGHNA, CDR2 YNFKEQ. In DNA, the CDR3 is TGTGCCAGCAGCCAAGTGCTTAGCGGGTTGTCCTACAATGAGCAGTTCTTC. Residues: CASSQVLSGLSYNEQFF.

This clonotype was recorded many times. V is TRBV6-5 and J is TRBJ2-3; D may be TRBD1 (5 bases). The CDR3 extends over 14 amino acids. Germline V gene lookup returns CDR1 MNHEY and CDR2 SVGAGI. Trimming stripped 3 bases from V and 2 bases from J, with 9 bases between. The CDR3 coding sequence is TGTGCCAGCAGTTATGGCAGGGACACAGATACGCAGTATTTT. Amino acids: CASSYGRDTDTQYF.

This clonotype was seen more than once but under ten times. The chain combines TRBV21-1 with TRBJ2-4. TRBV21-1 is assigned pseudogene status. The CDR3 is 17 residues long. The CDR3 sequence is CASSKFYQTLYKNIQYF. The CDR3, as DNA: TGTGCCAGCAGCAAGTTCTACCAGACCCTTTACAAAAACATTCAGTACTTC.

There are many counts of this clonotype. The chain recombines TRBV20-1 with TRBJ2-3; D unresolved. V was shortened by 5 bases and J by 6 bases, with 9 bases between the two germline ends. Germline CDR1 and CDR2: DFQATT and SNEGSKA (reference sequence). This CDR3 is built from 11 residues. The chain's CDR3 is CSARVGDTQYF. The CDR3 DNA reads as TGCAGTGCTCGCGTAGGGGATACGCAGTATTTT.

The J gene is TRBJ1-1, the V gene TRBV5-4; no reliable D call. CDR3 length: 14 residues. With 0 bases removed from V and 3 bases from J, the gap between germline ends came to 9 bases. Germline CDR1 reads SGHNT; CDR2 reads YYREEE (reference sequence). The CDR3 nucleotides read TGTGCCAGCAGCTTGGAAATTGGGGACACTGAAGCTTTCTTT. Translation gives CASSLEIGDTEAFF.